This TCR beta chain was captured in a study of cytomegalovirus exposure and HLA in healthy donors. Regarding the study as a whole: An analysis done earlier found most TCR beta V segments productive about 87% or about 30% of the time. A later analysis found that most CMV-associated TCR beta chains appeared HLA-restricted.

Turning to this clone: Its antigen is not known.

The PCR contained 60 Vbeta and 13 Jbeta primers. The repertoire was sequenced with immunoSEQ multiplex PCR; TCRdb's copy has only in-frame clones and lacks some. Here the sample spans about 200,000 clones, 65% to 80% being singletons. The CDR3 runs to 12 residues. V lost 8 bases and J lost 8; bases outside the gene matches: 5. The germline V gene has CDR1 SNHLY and CDR2 FYNNEI. Sequenced material: PBMCs. The chain links TRBV2 to TRBJ2-1; TRBD1 matches at 8 bases. The clonotype originates from a girl aged 2-10 years in good health and CMV-seronegative. CDR3 protein: CASCTGGHEQFF. CDR3 DNA sequence: TGTGCCAGCTGCACAGGGGGGCATGAGCAGTTCTTC.